The rows below give T cell receptor beta chains drawn from one sample of a study of blood T cell repertoires in COVID-19. Data came from immunoSEQ multiplex PCR; TCRdb stores just in-frame clones and leaves some out. The data show fewer than 200,000 clones, about 85% seen once. The sample consisted of peripheral blood. The receptor source for this set is a man in his fifties or sixties with acute or convalescent COVID-19. Each CDR3 is given with its conserved first and last residue. The order of the fields is J gene, clone size, D gene, V gene, CDR3 protein, CDR3 DNA. D genes are given only for firm matches. Size is stated for part of the rows, as once, few or many counts, or as a class when the clone is expanded.

J: TRBJ1-2; size: once; D: NA; V: TRBV6-5; CDR3: CASTNGPGYTF; DNA: TGTGCCAGCACCAACGGTCCTGGCTACACCTTC
J: TRBJ2-2; size: NA; D: TRBD2; V: TRBV5-4; CDR3: CASSLRTSGDTGELFF; DNA: TGTGCCAGCAGCTTGCGGACTAGCGGGGACACCGGGGAGCTGTTTTTT
J: TRBJ2-1; size: few; D: NA; V: TRBV11-3; CDR3: CASSFDGTLRINEQFF; DNA: TGTGCCAGCAGCTTCGACGGGACACTGAGGATCAATGAGCAGTTCTTC
J: TRBJ1-5; size: NA; D: NA; V: TRBV9; CDR3: CASSEGVNQPQHF; DNA: TGTGCCAGCAGCGAAGGGGTTAATCAGCCCCAGCATTTT
J: TRBJ2-1; size: NA; D: TRBD2; V: TRBV15; CDR3: CATSTVSGPSSYNEQFF; DNA: TGTGCCACCAGCACCGTTAGCGGGCCGAGCTCCTACAATGAGCAGTTCTTC
J: TRBJ2-5; size: few; D: NA; V: TRBV24-1; CDR3: CATSDLDRPQETQYF; DNA: TGTGCCACCAGTGATTTGGACAGGCCTCAAGAGACCCAGTACTTC
J: TRBJ2-1; size: NA; D: TRBD2; V: TRBV7-2; CDR3: CASMVAGGPEQFF; DNA: TGTGCCAGCATGGTAGCGGGAGGGCCTGAGCAGTTCTTC
J: TRBJ1-2; size: NA; D: NA; V: TRBV5-1; CDR3: CASSPDSTNYGYTF; DNA: TGCGCCAGCAGTCCTGACAGTACTAACTATGGCTACACCTTC
J: TRBJ1-2; size: NA; D: NA; V: TRBV5-8; CDR3: CASSLRTDYGYTF; DNA: TGTGCCAGCAGCTTGAGAACTGATTATGGCTACACCTTC
J: TRBJ1-2; size: NA; D: NA; V: TRBV3-1/TRBV3-2; CDR3: CASSQGQVYGYTF; DNA: TGTGCCAGCAGCCAAGGCCAGGTCTATGGCTACACCTTC
J: TRBJ2-5; size: NA; D: NA; V: TRBV6-5; CDR3: CASRAQVQETQYF; DNA: TGTGCCAGCAGGGCACAAGTTCAAGAGACCCAGTACTTC
J: TRBJ1-5; size: NA; D: TRBD1; V: TRBV11-2; CDR3: CASSLVGGKQPQHF; DNA: TGTGCCAGCAGCTTAGTAGGGGGCAAGCAGCCCCAGCATTTT
J: TRBJ1-1; size: NA; D: NA; V: TRBV5-1; CDR3: CASSFEDLGTEAFF; DNA: TGCGCCAGCAGCTTCGAAGACTTAGGAACTGAAGCTTTCTTT
J: TRBJ1-6; size: NA; D: TRBD1; V: TRBV6-6; CDR3: CASSLTGGKSYNSPLHF; DNA: TGTGCCAGCAGTCTTACAGGGGGTAAATCCTATAATTCACCCCTCCACTTT
J: TRBJ1-1; size: NA; D: NA; V: TRBV6-5; CDR3: CASRMDRVNTEAFF; DNA: TGTGCCAGCAGGATGGACAGAGTCAACACTGAAGCTTTCTTT
J: TRBJ2-2; size: NA; D: NA; V: TRBV6-4; CDR3: CASSDSAGAANTGELFF; DNA: TGTGCCAGCAGTGACTCGGCAGGGGCGGCGAACACCGGGGAGCTGTTTTTT
J: TRBJ1-2; size: NA; D: TRBD1; V: TRBV11-3; CDR3: CASSLGQGYGYTF; DNA: TGTGCCAGCAGCTTAGGACAGGGCTATGGCTACACCTTC
J: TRBJ2-7; size: NA; D: TRBD1; V: TRBV2; CDR3: CASRDRAISYEQYF; DNA: TGTGCCAGCAGGGACAGGGCCATATCCTACGAGCAGTACTTC
J: TRBJ2-7; size: NA; D: NA; V: TRBV13; CDR3: CASSFGLLYEQYF; DNA: TGTGCCAGCAGCTTTGGACTCTTGTACGAGCAGTACTTC
J: TRBJ1-2; size: NA; D: TRBD1; V: TRBV3-1/TRBV3-2; CDR3: CASSPTRQGSGYTF; DNA: TGTGCCAGCAGCCCTACTAGACAGGGATCTGGCTACACCTTC
J: TRBJ2-6; size: once; D: NA; V: TRBV11-3; CDR3: CASANRDGANVLTF; DNA: TGTGCCAGCGCGAACAGGGATGGGGCCAACGTCCTGACTTTC
J: TRBJ1-1; size: NA; D: TRBD1; V: TRBV30; CDR3: CAWGTENTEAFF; DNA: TGTGCCTGGGGGACAGAGAACACTGAAGCTTTCTTT
J: TRBJ1-3; size: NA; D: NA; V: TRBV4-2; CDR3: CASSQDAGDGNTIYF; DNA: TGTGCCAGCAGCCAAGATGCGGGGGATGGAAACACCATATATTTT